This T cell receptor (beta chain) is from a study of T cells in Graves' hyperthyroidism and ophthalmopathy. The study's findings and limits: Model output signaled ophthalmopathy a median about 6.3 months ahead of onset.

The sample holds many counts of this clonotype. Its antigen is not known. Germline loops: CDR1 MNHNY, CDR2 SVGAGI (reference sequence). CDR3 length equals 15 residues. Trimming pared 3 bases from V and 0 bases from J, leaving 12 bases between. Using RNA transcripts as the source, TCR beta CDR3 regions were amplified. Using the HTBI primer set, a first-round RT-PCR was run on the TCR CDR3. TCRdb re-analysed the multiplex PCR reads in MiXCR, keeping a single row per CDR3 protein. The table lists some 620,000 distinct CDR3 sequences, 15% to 20% of them singletons. The sample consisted of blood. The source is a woman aged 30 to 39 with Graves' hyperthyroidism. The chain couples TRBV6-6 to TRBJ2-7; a possible D gene is TRBD1 (6 bases). The CDR3 DNA reads TGTGCCAGCAGTTATTCGGGACATAACTCCTACGAGCAGTACTTC. Translation gives CASSYSGHNSYEQYF.